This T cell receptor beta chain was observed in a study of neurological immune-mediated disorders (dated by TCRdb to about 2019). About the study as a whole: Of the approximately 34 multiple sclerosis patients, some 30 had relapsing-remitting MS and 3 had secondary progressive MS. The study compared peripheral blood TCR-beta repertoires of HTLV-I-associated myelopathy (HAM/TSP) patients, multiple sclerosis patients and healthy controls using UMI-based sequencing. The 100 to 110 TCR-beta libraries covered PBMC samples along with longitudinal samples, technical triplicates, and paired sorted CD4+ and CD8+ T-cell subsets. The cohort comprised roughly 69 subjects: approximately 15 HAM/TSP patients, roughly 34 multiple sclerosis patients and 20 healthy controls.

The investigation overall reported the following: TCR clonal expansion was highest in HAM/TSP patients and lowest in MS patients, with MS patients falling below even healthy controls. Phylogenetic analysis grouped repertoires from 18 of 34 MS patients into a cluster of related CDR3 sequences, suggesting a possible repertoire-level signature. The MS cluster was not associated with any clinical or MRI features, and the authors stated that larger cohorts are needed. Across subjects, expanded clones never shared an identical CDR3 amino acid sequence, which suggests that the TCR-beta repertoires in every group were private.

On this clonotype itself: Its recognized antigen is unknown. No much larger clone is present one base from it, and per-base qualities are unavailable.

For unsorted PBMC libraries, 2 million PBMCs were used after storage in RNAlater at -80 degrees C until RNA extraction. The multiple sclerosis patients were enrolled in a US clinical protocol that evaluated disease progression with magnetic resonance imaging. Peripheral blood was subjected to Ficoll-Hypaque density gradient centrifugation to isolate PBMCs, which were then cryopreserved in liquid nitrogen. CDR1 and CDR2 were assigned from the germline V gene (reference sequence) as MNHEY and SMNVEV. Trimming takes 4 bases from V and 7 bases from J, and the germline ends sit 16 bases apart. From its cysteine to its phenylalanine, the CDR3 spans 14 amino acids. Just the 42-base CDR3 DNA is kept, in frame starting at base 1. cDNA was synthesized by template-switch 5'RACE using a primer with a 10-nucleotide random unique molecular identifier that tagged each TCR transcript. Every sequencing run yielded over 160 million TCR-beta sequences covering 15-18 subjects. Total RNA was extracted with the RNeasy kit. Using the KAPA Real-time Library Amplification kit, TCR-beta VDJ regions were amplified with primers for the TCR constant region and the 5'RACE anchor. Sample indexes and Illumina adaptors were added in a first PCR, and a second PCR then increased library yield. After Ampure bead purification, the roughly 650 bp TCR product was size-selected on a 2% E-gel SizeSelection system. Library quality was checked on a Bioanalyzer, concentration was measured with Qubit, and libraries were quantified with the Kapa Library Quantification kit before pooling. An Illumina HiSeq 2500 sequenced the libraries paired-end 2 x 150 bp. To increase sequence diversity, about 23-30% phiX was spiked into each library pool. Concerning the study's data processing: The quality-filtered reads were processed with the UMI-based MiGEC pipeline, whose error correction step removed more than 90% of the raw TCR sequences. IMGT germline references were used for aligning VDJ genes, and each clonotype was defined as a unique CDR3 amino acid sequence together with its V-J genes. VDJtools evaluated clonal expansion, Shannon diversity and CDR3 relatedness (CalcPairwiseDistances, ClusterSamples); CLCbio workbench built phylogenetic trees. Using coefficient-of-variation modelling across technical triplicates, the study counted a clone as expanded if it had at least 8 unique UMIs. TCRdb cleaned the public reads at Q25 with fastp, built clones with MiXCR and kept in-frame beta chains. When rows share a CDR3 protein, they turn into one entry using the most common DNA and genes. The V and J calls, along with clone size, are taken from TCRdb and not from the paper's own processing. This sample comprises 69,000 or so distinct CDR3 sequences, approximately 4.6% of them detected only once. The ten top clones hold roughly 2% of the sample.

This chain is built from TRBV27 and TRBJ1-2; no D gene is confidently identified. The sample comprised PBMCs. This TCR was sampled from a woman aged 70-85 years with multiple sclerosis. In nucleotides, the sequence is TGTGCCAGCAGTTCCACCGGGAAAGGGTTTGGCTACACCTTC. The encoded protein is CASSSTGKGFGYTF.